The following is a T cell receptor (beta chain) sequence with its context. Both 60 Vbeta primers and 13 Jbeta primers went into the PCR. Sequenced by immunoSEQ multiplex PCR; TCRdb stores in-frame clones only, minus some. The sample yields roughly 200,000 clones, approximately 80% seen once. Trimming pared 3 bases from V and 1 base from J, leaving 9 bases between. Per the germline V gene, CDR1 is LNHDA and CDR2 is SQIVND (reference sequence). The CDR3 runs 15 residues. The entry originates in a study of cytomegalovirus exposure and HLA in healthy donors. Sequenced input: PBMCs. The clonotype was recovered from a woman aged 45-59 years in good health and CMV-seronegative. The rearrangement uses TRBV19 and TRBJ2-2; possible D gene TRBD1, 6 bases. CDR3 protein: CASSMTRGNTGELFF. CDR3 nucleotides: TGTGCCAGTAGTATGACCAGGGGGAACACCGGGGAGCTGTTTTTT.